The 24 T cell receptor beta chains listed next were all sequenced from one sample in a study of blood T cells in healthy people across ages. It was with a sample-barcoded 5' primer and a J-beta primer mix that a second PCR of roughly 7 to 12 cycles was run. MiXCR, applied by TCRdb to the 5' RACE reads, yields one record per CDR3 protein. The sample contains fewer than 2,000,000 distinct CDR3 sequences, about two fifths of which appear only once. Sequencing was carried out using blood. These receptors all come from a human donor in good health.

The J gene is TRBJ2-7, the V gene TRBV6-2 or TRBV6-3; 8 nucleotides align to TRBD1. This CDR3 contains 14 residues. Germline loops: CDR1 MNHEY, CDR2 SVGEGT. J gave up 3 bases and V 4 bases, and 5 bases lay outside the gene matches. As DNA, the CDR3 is TGTGCCAGCAGTTGCGACAGGGGCAACTACGAGCAGTACTTC. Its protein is CASSCDRGNYEQYF.

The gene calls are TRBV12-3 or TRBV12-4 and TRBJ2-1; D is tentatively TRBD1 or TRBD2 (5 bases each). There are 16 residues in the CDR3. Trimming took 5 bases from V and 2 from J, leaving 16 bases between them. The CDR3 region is CASSPSGTQPYNEQFF. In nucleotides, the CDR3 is TGTGCCAGCAGTCCCTCCGGGACCCAACCCTACAATGAGCAGTTCTTC.

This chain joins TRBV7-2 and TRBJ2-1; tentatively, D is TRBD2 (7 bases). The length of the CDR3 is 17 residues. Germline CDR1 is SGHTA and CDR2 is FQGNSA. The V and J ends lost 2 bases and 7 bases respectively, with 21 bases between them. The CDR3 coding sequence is TGTGCCAGCAGCTTAACCGGAGGGGGGGCCGGGCGGAATGAGCAGTTCTTC. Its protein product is CASSLTGGGAGRNEQFF.

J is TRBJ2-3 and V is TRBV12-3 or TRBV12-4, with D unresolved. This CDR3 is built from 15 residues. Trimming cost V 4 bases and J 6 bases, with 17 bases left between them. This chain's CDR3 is CASSSTRTPTDTQYF. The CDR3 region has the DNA TGTGCCAGCAGTTCGACCAGGACCCCGACTGATACGCAGTATTTT.

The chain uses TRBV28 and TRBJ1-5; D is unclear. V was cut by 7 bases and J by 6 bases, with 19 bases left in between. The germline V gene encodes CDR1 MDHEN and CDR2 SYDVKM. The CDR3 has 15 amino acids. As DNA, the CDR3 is TGTGCCAGCACCATGGCGGGGATCCTCGGTCAGCCCCAGCATTTT. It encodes CASTMAGILGQPQHF.

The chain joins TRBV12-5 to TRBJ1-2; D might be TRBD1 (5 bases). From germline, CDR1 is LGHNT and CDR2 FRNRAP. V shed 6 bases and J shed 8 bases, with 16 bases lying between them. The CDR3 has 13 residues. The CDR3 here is CASGPGTAIGYTF. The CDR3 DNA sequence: TGTGCTAGTGGCCCCGGGACGGCTATCGGCTACACCTTC.

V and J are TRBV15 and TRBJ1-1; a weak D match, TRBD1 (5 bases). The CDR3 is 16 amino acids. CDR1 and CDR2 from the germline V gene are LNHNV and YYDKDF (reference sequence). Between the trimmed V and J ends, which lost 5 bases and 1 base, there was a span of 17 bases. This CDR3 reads CATSGPGRGENTEAFF. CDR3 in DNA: TGTGCCACCAGCGGACCGGGGAGGGGTGAGAACACTGAAGCTTTCTTT.

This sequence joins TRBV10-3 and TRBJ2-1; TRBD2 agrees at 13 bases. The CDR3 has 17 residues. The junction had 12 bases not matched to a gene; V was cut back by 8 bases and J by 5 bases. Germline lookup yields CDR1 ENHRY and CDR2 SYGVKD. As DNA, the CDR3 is TGTGCCATCGGAAAGGGGGGCGGGACTAGCGGGGACAATGAGCAGTTCTTC. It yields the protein CAIGKGGGTSGDNEQFF.

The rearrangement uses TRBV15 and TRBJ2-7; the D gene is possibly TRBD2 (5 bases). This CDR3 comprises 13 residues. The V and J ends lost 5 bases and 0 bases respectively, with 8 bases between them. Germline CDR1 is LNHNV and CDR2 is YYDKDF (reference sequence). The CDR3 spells CATSGESSYEQYF. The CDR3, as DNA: TGTGCCACCAGCGGGGAGAGCTCCTACGAGCAGTACTTC.

This CDR3 is CASSLVQDRADEQYF. CDR3 coding DNA: TGCGCCAGCAGCTTGGTTCAGGACAGAGCGGACGAGCAGTACTTC. This chain links TRBV5-1 with TRBJ2-7; a possible D gene is TRBD1 (6 bases). V was cut by 0 bases and J by 5 bases, with 15 bases left in between. The length of the CDR3 is 15 residues. CDR1 and CDR2 from the germline V gene are SGHRS and YFSETQ.

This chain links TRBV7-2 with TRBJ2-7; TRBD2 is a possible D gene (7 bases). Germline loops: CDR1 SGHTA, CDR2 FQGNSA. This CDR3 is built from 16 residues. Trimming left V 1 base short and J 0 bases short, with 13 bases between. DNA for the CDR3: TGTGCCAGCAGCTTAGGACGTGGGGGGGCCTCCTACGAGCAGTACTTC. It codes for CASSLGRGGASYEQYF.

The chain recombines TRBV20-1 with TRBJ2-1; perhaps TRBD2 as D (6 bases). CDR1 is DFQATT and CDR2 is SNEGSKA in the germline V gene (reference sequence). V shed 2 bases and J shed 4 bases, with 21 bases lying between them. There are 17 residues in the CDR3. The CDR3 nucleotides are TGCAGTGCTAGATCCCTCCTGGGGACTGATATATACAATGAGCAGTTCTTC. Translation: CSARSLLGTDIYNEQFF.

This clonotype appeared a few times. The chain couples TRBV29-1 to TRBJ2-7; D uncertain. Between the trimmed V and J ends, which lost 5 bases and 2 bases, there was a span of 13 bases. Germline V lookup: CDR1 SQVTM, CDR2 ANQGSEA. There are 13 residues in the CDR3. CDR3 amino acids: CSVRQSETYEQYF. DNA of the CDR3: TGCAGCGTTAGGCAATCTGAAACCTACGAGCAGTACTTC.

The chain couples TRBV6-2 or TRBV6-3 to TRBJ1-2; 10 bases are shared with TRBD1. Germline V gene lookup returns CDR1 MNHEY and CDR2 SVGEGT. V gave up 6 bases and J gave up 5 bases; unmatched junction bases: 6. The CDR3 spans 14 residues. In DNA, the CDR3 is TGTGCCAGCAGAAGGGACAGGGGATGGTATGGCTACACCTTC. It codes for CASRRDRGWYGYTF.

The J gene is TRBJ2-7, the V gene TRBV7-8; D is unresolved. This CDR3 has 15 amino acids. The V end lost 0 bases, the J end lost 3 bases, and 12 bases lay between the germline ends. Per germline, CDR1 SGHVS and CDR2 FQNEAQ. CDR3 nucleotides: TGTGCCAGCAGCTTAGCTATCACGAGGAACTACGAGCAGTACTTC. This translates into CASSLAITRNYEQYF.

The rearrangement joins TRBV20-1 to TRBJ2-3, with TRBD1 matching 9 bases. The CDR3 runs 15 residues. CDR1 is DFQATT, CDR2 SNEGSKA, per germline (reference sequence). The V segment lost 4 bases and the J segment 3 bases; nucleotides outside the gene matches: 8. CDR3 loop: CSAMKLDRGTDTQYF. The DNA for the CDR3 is TGCAGTGCTATGAAGCTGGACAGGGGAACAGATACGCAGTATTTT.

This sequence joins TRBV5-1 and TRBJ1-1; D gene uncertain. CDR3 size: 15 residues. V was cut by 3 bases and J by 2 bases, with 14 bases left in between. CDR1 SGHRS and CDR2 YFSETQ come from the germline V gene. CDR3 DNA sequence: TGCGCCAGCAGCTCGCAGGACCCTTCTAACACTGAAGCTTTCTTT. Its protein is CASSSQDPSNTEAFF.

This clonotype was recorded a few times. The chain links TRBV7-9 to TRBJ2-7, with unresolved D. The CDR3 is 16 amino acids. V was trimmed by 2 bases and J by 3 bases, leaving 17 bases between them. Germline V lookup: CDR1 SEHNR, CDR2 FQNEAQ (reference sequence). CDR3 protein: CASSLSIQATNYEQYF. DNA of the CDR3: TGTGCCAGCAGCTTATCGATCCAGGCTACCAACTACGAGCAGTACTTC.

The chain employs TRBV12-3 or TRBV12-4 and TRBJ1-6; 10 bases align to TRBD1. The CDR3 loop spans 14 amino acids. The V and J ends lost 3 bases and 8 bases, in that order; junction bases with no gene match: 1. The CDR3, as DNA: TGTGCCAGCAGTTTTGGGACAGGGGATTCACCCCTCCACTTT. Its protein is CASSFGTGDSPLHF.

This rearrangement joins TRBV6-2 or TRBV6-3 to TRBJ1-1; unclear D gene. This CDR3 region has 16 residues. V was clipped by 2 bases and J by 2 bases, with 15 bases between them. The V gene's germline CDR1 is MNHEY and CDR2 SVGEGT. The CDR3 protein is CASSYPTVGRNTEAFF. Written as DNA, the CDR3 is TGTGCCAGCAGTTACCCAACCGTTGGACGCAACACTGAAGCTTTCTTT.

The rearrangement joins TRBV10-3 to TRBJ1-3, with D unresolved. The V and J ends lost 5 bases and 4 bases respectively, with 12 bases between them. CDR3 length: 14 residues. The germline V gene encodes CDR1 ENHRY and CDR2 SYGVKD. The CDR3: CAISPGSVGNTIYF. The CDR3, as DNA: TGTGCCATCAGTCCAGGATCGGTGGGAAACACCATATATTTT.

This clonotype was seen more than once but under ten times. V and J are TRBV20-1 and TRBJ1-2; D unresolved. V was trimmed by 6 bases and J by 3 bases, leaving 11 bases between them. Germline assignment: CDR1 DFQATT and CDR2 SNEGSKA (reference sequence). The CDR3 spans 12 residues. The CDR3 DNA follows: TGCAGTGCCCCGATTGGCGACTATGGCTACACCTTC. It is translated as CSAPIGDYGYTF.

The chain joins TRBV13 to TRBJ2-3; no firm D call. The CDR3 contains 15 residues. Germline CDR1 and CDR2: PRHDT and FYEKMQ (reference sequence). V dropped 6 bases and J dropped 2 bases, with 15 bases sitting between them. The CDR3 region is CASSSPVPATDTQYF. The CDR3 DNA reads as TGTGCCAGCAGTTCACCTGTCCCAGCCACAGATACGCAGTATTTT.

CDR3 nucleotides: TGTGCCAGCAGTTTAGTTGTCCGCCCAGATACGCAGTATTTT. The encoded protein is CASSLVVRPDTQYF. The rearrangement uses TRBV12-3 or TRBV12-4 and TRBJ2-3; D is unresolved. The length of the CDR3 is 14 residues. The V end was cut by 1 base, the J end by 4 bases, with 9 bases between.